This TCR beta chain was captured in a study of cytomegalovirus exposure and HLA in healthy donors. Study in general: As released early, the data held 70 million to 95 million unique TCRs from HLA-typed donors.

V was shortened by 6 bases and J by 3 bases, with 17 bases between the two germline ends. This CDR3 has 15 residues. CDR1 is MNHEY, CDR2 SMNVEV, per germline (reference sequence). The PCR had 60 Vbeta and 13 Jbeta primers. This table comes from immunoSEQ multiplex PCR, and its TCRdb copy is limited to in-frame clones, with some not included. The sample holds about 140,000 clones, approximately 79% seen once. The chain links TRBV27 to TRBJ1-2; D is undetermined. This clonotype was sampled from a man younger than 30 in good health and CMV-seronegative. Material for sequencing was PBMCs. CDR3 sequence: CASSLLGGHDYGYTF. CDR3 DNA: TGTGCCAGCAGCCTACTTGGAGGGCACGACTATGGCTACACCTTC.